Presented here are 7 T cell receptor beta chains from one specimen sequenced in a study of spatial heterogeneity in lung cancer. As for time point: blood at routine non-recurrence follow-up after resection. MiXCR, run by TCRdb on the 5' RACE reads, gives a single entry per CDR3 protein. The sample yields 35,000 to 45,000 distinct CDR3 sequences, approximately 8% seen once. The material was PBMCs, obtained at follow-up. These receptors were collected from a male donor with early-stage non-small cell lung cancer.

This clonotype was recorded many times. The rearrangement uses TRBV27 and TRBJ2-7; 8 nucleotides match TRBD2. The CDR3 spans 15 residues. Trimming at V came to 4 bases and at J to 3 bases, leaving 8 bases not matched to a gene. Looked up from germline, CDR1 is MNHEY and CDR2 is SMNVEV (reference sequence). The CDR3 bases are TGTGCCAGCAGTTACGGCGGAAGCGGGGGCTACGAGCAGTACTTC. It codes for CASSYGGSGGYEQYF.

Many counts were recorded for this clonotype. Being one base from a much bigger clone, this may be a read error. This chain links TRBV27 with TRBJ2-7; tentatively, D is TRBD1 (6 bases). Trimming removed 6 bases at V and 6 bases at J, with 12 bases between. The germline gives CDR1 MNHEY, CDR2 SMNVEV (reference sequence). The CDR3 length is 12 residues. The CDR3 sequence is CASRPNRVEQYF. The CDR3 DNA is TGTGCCAGCAGGCCAAACAGGGTCGAGCAGTACTTC.

This clonotype was seen ten or more times. The chain combines TRBV27 with TRBJ2-2; D unresolved. Trimming removed 5 bases from V and 0 bases from J, with 7 bases in between. CDR1 MNHEY and CDR2 SMNVEV come from the germline V gene (reference sequence). This CDR3 is built from 14 residues. CDR3 protein: CASSLNTNTGELFF. The CDR3 nucleotides read TGTGCCAGCAGTCTCAACACGAACACCGGGGAGCTGTTTTTT.

This clonotype occurred many times. This chain connects TRBV5-1 to TRBJ2-1, with 12 nucleotides matching TRBD2. Germline assignment: CDR1 SGHRS and CDR2 YFSETQ. V shed 0 bases and J 2 bases; nucleotides not matched to a gene: 12. There are 20 residues in the CDR3. CDR3 protein: CASSLGLAGAARMTYNEQFF. CDR3 DNA: TGCGCCAGCAGCTTGGGACTAGCGGGGGCCGCCCGGATGACCTACAATGAGCAGTTCTTC.

This clonotype appeared many times. The gene calls are TRBV30 and TRBJ1-3, with no clear D. Trimming left V 0 bases short and J 0 bases short, with 3 bases between. CDR1 GTSNPN and CDR2 SVGIG come from the germline V gene (reference sequence). This CDR3 is built from 13 residues. Written as DNA, the CDR3 is TGTGCCTGGAGTGTACCCTCTGGAAACACCATATATTTT. Encoded protein: CAWSVPSGNTIYF.

This clonotype was seen repeatedly, ten times or more. V is TRBV12-3 or TRBV12-4 and J is TRBJ1-1; D is unresolved. The CDR3 contains 12 residues. Trimming removed 7 bases from V and 4 bases from J, with 10 bases in between. In DNA form, the CDR3 reads TGTGCCAGCACCCCGGGCAGCACTGAAGCTTTCTTT. Protein product: CASTPGSTEAFF.

This clonotype was found many times. The J gene is TRBJ2-1, the V gene TRBV29-1; D remains ambiguous. CDR3 length: 11 residues. Trimming stripped 8 bases from V and 4 bases from J, with 9 bases between. Germline V lookup: CDR1 SQVTM, CDR2 ANQGSEA. The CDR3 region is CSLSPYNEQFF. The CDR3 nucleotides read TGCAGCCTCTCCCCTTACAATGAGCAGTTCTTC.